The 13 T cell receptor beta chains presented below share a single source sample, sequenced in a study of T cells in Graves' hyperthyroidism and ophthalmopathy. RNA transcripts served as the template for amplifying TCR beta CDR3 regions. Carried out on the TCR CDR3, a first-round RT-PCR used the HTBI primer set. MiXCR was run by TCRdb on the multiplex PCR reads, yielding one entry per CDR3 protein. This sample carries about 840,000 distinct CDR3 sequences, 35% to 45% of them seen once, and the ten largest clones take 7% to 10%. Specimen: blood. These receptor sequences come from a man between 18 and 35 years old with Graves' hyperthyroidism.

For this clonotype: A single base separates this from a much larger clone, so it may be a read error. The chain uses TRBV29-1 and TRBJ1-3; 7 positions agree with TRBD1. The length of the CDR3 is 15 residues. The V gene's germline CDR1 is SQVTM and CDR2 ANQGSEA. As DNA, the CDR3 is TGCTGCGTTCTAAGCGAGGGGGCGTCTGGAAACACCATATATTTT. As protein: CCVLSEGASGNTIYF.

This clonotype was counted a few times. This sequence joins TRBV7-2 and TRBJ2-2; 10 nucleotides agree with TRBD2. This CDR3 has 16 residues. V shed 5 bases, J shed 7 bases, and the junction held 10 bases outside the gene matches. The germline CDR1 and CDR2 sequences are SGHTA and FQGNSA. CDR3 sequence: CASSVWSGGANGELFF. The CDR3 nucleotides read TGTGCCAGCAGCGTCTGGAGCGGGGGGGCCAACGGGGAGCTGTTTTTT.

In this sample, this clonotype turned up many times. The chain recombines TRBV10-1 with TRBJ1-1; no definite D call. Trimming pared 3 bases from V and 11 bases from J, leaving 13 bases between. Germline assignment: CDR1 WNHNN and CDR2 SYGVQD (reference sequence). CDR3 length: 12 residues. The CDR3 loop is CASSEVGPAAFF. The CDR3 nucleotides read TGCGCCAGCAGTGAAGTCGGCCCGGCGGCTTTCTTT.

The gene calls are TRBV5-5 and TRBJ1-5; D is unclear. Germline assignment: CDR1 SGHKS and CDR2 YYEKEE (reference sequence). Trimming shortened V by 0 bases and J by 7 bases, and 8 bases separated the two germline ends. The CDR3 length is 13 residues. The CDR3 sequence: CASSLGFSQPQHF. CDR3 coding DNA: TGTGCCAGCAGCTTGGGGTTTTCACAGCCCCAGCATTTT.

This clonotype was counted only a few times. The CDR3 sequence is CASSLAGVEGVDGYTF. The CDR3 DNA follows: TGTGCCAGCAGCTTAGCGGGAGTCGAAGGGGTGGATGGCTACACCTTC. V usage is TRBV7-9 and J usage is TRBJ1-2; D perhaps matches TRBD1 (5 bases). V shed 0 bases and J shed 6 bases, with 17 bases lying between them. The germline V gene encodes CDR1 SEHNR and CDR2 FQNEAQ (reference sequence). CDR3 length: 16 residues.

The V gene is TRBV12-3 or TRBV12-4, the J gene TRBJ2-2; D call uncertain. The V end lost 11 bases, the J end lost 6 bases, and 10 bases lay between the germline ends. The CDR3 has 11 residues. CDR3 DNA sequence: TGTGCCGGCCGTGGTGCCGGGGAGCTGTTTTTT. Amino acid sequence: CAGRGAGELFF.

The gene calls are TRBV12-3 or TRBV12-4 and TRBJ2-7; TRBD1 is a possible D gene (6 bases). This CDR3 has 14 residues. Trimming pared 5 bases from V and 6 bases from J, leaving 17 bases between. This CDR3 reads CASSLRDTDVEQYF. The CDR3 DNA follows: TGTGCCAGCAGTCTCCGGGACACGGATGTCGAGCAGTACTTC.

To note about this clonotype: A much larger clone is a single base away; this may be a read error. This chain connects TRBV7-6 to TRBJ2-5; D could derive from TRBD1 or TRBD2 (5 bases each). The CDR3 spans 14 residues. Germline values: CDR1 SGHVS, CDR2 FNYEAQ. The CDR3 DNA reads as TGTGCCAGCAGTTTAGCGCCAGGGCAAGGGACCCAGTACTTC. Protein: CASSLAPGQGTQYF.

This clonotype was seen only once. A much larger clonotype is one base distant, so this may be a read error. CDR3 residues: CASSLEGHRGDGHTF. The CDR3 DNA reads TGCGCCAGCAGCTTGGAAGGCCACCGCGGTGATGGCCACACCTTC. The chain uses TRBV5-1 and TRBJ1-2; D call uncertain. Germline V gene sequence: CDR1 SGHRS, CDR2 YFSETQ. The CDR3 is 15 residues long.

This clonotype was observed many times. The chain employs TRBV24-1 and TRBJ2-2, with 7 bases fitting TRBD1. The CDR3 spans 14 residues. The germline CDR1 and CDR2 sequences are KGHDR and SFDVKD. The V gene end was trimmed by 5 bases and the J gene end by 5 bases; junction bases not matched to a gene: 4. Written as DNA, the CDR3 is TGTGCCACCAGTGTTCCGGGACAGACCGGGGAGCTGTTTTTT. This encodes CATSVPGQTGELFF.

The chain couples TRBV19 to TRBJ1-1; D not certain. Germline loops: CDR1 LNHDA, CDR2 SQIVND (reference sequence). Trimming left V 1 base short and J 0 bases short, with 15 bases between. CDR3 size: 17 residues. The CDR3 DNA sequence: TGTGCCAGTAGTATAGGGTCGTTTAGGCCTTTGAACACTGAAGCTTTCTTT. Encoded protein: CASSIGSFRPLNTEAFF.

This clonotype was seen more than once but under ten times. Here the CDR3 DNA reads TGTGCCAGCAGCTTATCCTTGGGGTCCCCTAGCAATCAGCCCCAGCATTTT. Encoded protein: CASSLSLGSPSNQPQHF. This sequence joins TRBV7-8 and TRBJ1-5; D call uncertain. V gave up 2 bases and J gave up 0 bases, with 14 bases separating them. The germline V gene has CDR1 SGHVS and CDR2 FQNEAQ. CDR3 length: 17 amino acids.

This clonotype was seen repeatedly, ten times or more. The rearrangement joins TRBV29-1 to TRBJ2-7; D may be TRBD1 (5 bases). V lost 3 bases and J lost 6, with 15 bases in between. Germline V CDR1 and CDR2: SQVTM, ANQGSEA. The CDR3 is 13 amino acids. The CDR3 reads CSVDSIGQGEQYF. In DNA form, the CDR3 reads TGCAGCGTTGATTCTATCGGGCAGGGCGAGCAGTACTTC.